This T cell receptor (beta chain) was sequenced for a study of CD8 T cells in Susac syndrome. When the RNA was reverse transcribed, random hexamers were used with an input of about 0.45 to 1 ug. By means of immunoSEQ multiplex PCR, TCR beta CDR3 spanning 54 Vbeta and 13 Jbeta underwent amplification. TCRdb re-called the immunoSEQ multiplex PCR reads with MiXCR, one entry per CDR3 protein. This sample has 200,000 to 250,000 distinct CDR3 sequences, with approximately 95% found just once. Sequencing of TCR beta, carried out with a high-throughput approach, was applied to CD8+ and CD4+ T cells from the blood. The multiple sclerosis control cohort comprised treatment-naive individuals presenting with stable or active relapsing-remitting disease. Negative isolation was used for CD8+ and CD4+ T cells, and FACS enrichment was applied to TEMRA cells. The ends lost 4 bases at V and 2 bases at J; junction bases unmatched: 4. There are 14 residues in the CDR3. Germline-derived CDR1 and CDR2 are DFQATT and SNEGSKA (reference sequence).

The TCR sequence derives from a human donor with multiple sclerosis. This sequence joins TRBV20-1 and TRBJ1-2, with TRBD1 identical over 10 bases. Source material: CD4+ T cells from PBMCs. CDR3 residues: CSAIGQGENYGYTF. The CDR3 nucleotides read TGCAGTGCTATAGGACAGGGGGAGAACTATGGCTACACCTTC.